One and the same sample provided the 28 T cell receptor beta chains below, sequenced in a study of blood T cell repertoires in COVID-19. Clones were sequenced by immunoSEQ multiplex PCR, and TCRdb holds only the in-frame ones, with some missing. The sample gives 100,000 to 150,000 clones, approximately 86% of which show up once; approximately 10% is in the top ten. The specimen sequenced was peripheral blood. These receptors all come from a woman aged 65 to 85 with COVID-19, enrolled during active disease.

The V gene is TRBV3-1 (or the pseudogene TRBV3-2), the J gene TRBJ2-1, with D perhaps matching TRBD1 (6 bases). The CDR3 has 13 amino acids. Trimming took off 11 bases at V and 2 bases at J, with 13 bases between the two ends. Germline loops: CDR1 LGHDT, CDR2 YNNKEL (reference sequence). The CDR3 spells CASSKGAYNEQFF. The CDR3 DNA follows: TGTGCCTCCTCAAAGGGGGCCTACAATGAGCAGTTCTTC.

This clone was recorded a few times. This sequence joins TRBV5-1 and TRBJ1-1; 8 positions match TRBD1. CDR1 and CDR2 (germline): SGHRS, YFSETQ. Trimming at V came to 8 bases and at J to 3 bases, leaving 3 bases not matched to a gene. CDR3 size: 12 residues. The chain's CDR3 is CASKQGDTEAFF. For the CDR3, the DNA is TGCGCCAGTAAACAGGGGGACACTGAAGCTTTCTTT.

The chain carries TRBV5-1 and TRBJ1-1, with 9 positions matching TRBD1. The CDR3 sequence is 15 residues long. The junction had 7 bases not matched to a gene; V was cut back by 3 bases and J by 4 bases. The germline V gene encodes CDR1 SGHRS and CDR2 YFSETQ. CDR3 nucleotides: TGCGCCAGCAGCTGGGGACAGGGAATAGGCACTGAAGCTTTCTTT. This codes for CASSWGQGIGTEAFF.

This clone occurred a few times. The chain has TRBV7-6 and TRBJ1-2; D unclear. With 5 bases removed from V and 4 bases from J, the gap between germline ends came to 20 bases. Germline loops: CDR1 SGHVS, CDR2 FNYEAQ. There are 16 residues in the CDR3. CDR3: CASSPAAEGRIYGYTF. In DNA, the CDR3 is TGTGCCAGCAGCCCGGCAGCCGAGGGCAGAATCTATGGCTACACCTTC.

The V and J genes are TRBV11-2 and TRBJ1-1; D gene uncertain. Germline V CDR1 and CDR2: SGHAT, FQNNGV. The CDR3 sequence is 14 residues long. V lost 4 bases to trimming and J lost 3 bases, with 12 bases between them. The CDR3 sequence is CASSWAPRDTEAFF. CDR3 DNA sequence: TGTGCCAGCAGCTGGGCCCCGCGGGACACTGAAGCTTTCTTT.

This CDR3 reads CASSTTGGGEAFF. The DNA for the CDR3 is TGTGCCAGCAGCACTACAGGGGGCGGTGAAGCTTTCTTT. The chain is built from TRBV7-3 and TRBJ1-1; 9 nucleotides align to TRBD1. CDR1 is SGHTA, CDR2 FQGTGA, per germline. The CDR3 spans 13 residues. V shed 5 bases and J 7 bases; nucleotides not matched to a gene: 5.

The rearrangement links TRBV6-6 to TRBJ1-1; no definite D call. The CDR3 has 16 residues. Germline V lookup: CDR1 MNHNY, CDR2 SVGAGI (reference sequence). With 0 bases removed from V and 4 bases from J, the gap between germline ends came to 15 bases. The CDR3 DNA follows: TGTGCCAGCAGTTACTCGCCGCCAGCCTCGGGCACTGAAGCTTTCTTT. It translates to CASSYSPPASGTEAFF.

This sequence joins TRBV7-9 and TRBJ1-2; TRBD1 matches 8 bases. The CDR3 has 14 amino acids. Germline trimming cut 5 bases from V and 4 bases from J; bases unmatched to any gene: 6. In germline, CDR1 is SEHNR, CDR2 FQNEAQ (reference sequence). The CDR3 region has the DNA TGTGCCAGCAGCCGAGGACAGGGTGGCTATGGCTACACCTTC. Protein sequence: CASSRGQGGYGYTF.

The J gene is TRBJ1-6, the V gene TRBV9; no firm D call. The V end lost 0 bases, the J end lost 10 bases, and 23 bases lay between the germline ends. Germline-derived CDR1 and CDR2 are SGDLS and YYNGEE. This CDR3 contains 18 residues. The CDR3 sequence is CASSVGASLALFGSPLHF. In nucleotides, the CDR3 is TGTGCCAGCAGCGTAGGAGCGTCACTAGCCTTATTTGGGTCACCCCTCCACTTT. The complete variable domain, with remaining parts taken from reference TRBV9 and TRBJ1-6, reads DSGVTQTPKHLITATGQRVTLRCSPRSGDLSVYWYQQSLDQGLQFLIQYYNGEERAKGNILERFSAQQFPDLHSELNLSSLELGDSALYFCASSVGASLALFGSPLHFGNGTRLTVT.

This chain links TRBV7-2 with TRBJ1-3; D is perhaps TRBD1 (6 bases). Per germline, CDR1 SGHTA and CDR2 FQGNSA. This CDR3 has 17 residues. Trimming left V 3 bases short and J 2 bases short, with 17 bases between. The CDR3 loop is CASSFSPTGIAGNTIYF. The CDR3 coding sequence is TGTGCCAGCAGCTTCTCGCCTACAGGGATCGCTGGAAACACCATATATTTT. The complete variable domain, with remaining parts taken from reference TRBV7-2 and TRBJ1-3, reads GAGVSQSPSNKVTEKGKDVELRCDPISGHTALYWYRQSLGQGLEFLIYFQGNSAPDKSGLPSDRFSAERTGGSVSTLTIQRTQQEDSAVYLCASSFSPTGIAGNTIYFGEGSWLTVV.

The genes are TRBV29-1 and TRBJ1-2, with D tentatively TRBD1 (6 bases). The germline V and J ends were trimmed by 8 bases and 6 bases, with 16 bases remaining between them. Germline values: CDR1 SQVTM, CDR2 ANQGSEA. This CDR3 region has 12 residues. The CDR3 nucleotides read TGCAGCACGAGGGTGGGGGCTCATGGCTACACCTTC. Translating gives CSTRVGAHGYTF.

The rearrangement joins TRBV6-6 to TRBJ1-3; 8 bases map to TRBD1. Germline V CDR1 and CDR2: MNHNY, SVGAGI (reference sequence). The CDR3 length is 14 residues. The V segment lost 6 bases and the J segment 1 base; nucleotides outside the gene matches: 2. The CDR3 DNA is TGTGCCAGCAGCCAGGGGGCGTCTGGAAACACCATATATTTT. Protein product: CASSQGASGNTIYF.

This rearrangement joins TRBV7-2 to TRBJ1-6, with 7 nucleotides matching TRBD1. Unmatched junction bases numbered 7, after V lost 5 bases and J lost 0 bases. Germline V gives CDR1 SGHTA, CDR2 FQGNSA. CDR3 length: 17 residues. CDR3 in DNA: TGTGCCAGCAGCCCCCCGACAGGGCACTCCTATAATTCACCCCTCCACTTT. Protein sequence: CASSPPTGHSYNSPLHF.

This rearrangement joins TRBV3-1 (or the pseudogene TRBV3-2) to TRBJ1-4, with 10 bases identical to TRBD1. The CDR3 is 14 amino acids. Unmatched junction bases numbered 2, after V lost 0 bases and J lost 10 bases. The germline CDR1 and CDR2 sequences are LGHDT and YNNKEL (reference sequence). This chain's CDR3 is CASSQEGTGVKLFF. CDR3 DNA: TGTGCCAGCAGCCAAGAAGGGACAGGGGTAAAACTGTTTTTT.

This clone was observed a single time. This chain uses TRBV28 with TRBJ2-6; 7 bases map to TRBD1. The CDR3 is 18 residues long. The V gene end was trimmed by 2 bases and the J gene end by 0 bases; junction bases not matched to a gene: 7. Germline CDR1 and CDR2: MDHEN and SYDVKM. This CDR3 reads CASSLPGQTSSGANVLTF. CDR3 in DNA: TGTGCCAGCAGTTTACCGGGACAGACGAGCTCTGGGGCCAACGTCCTGACTTTC.

The count of this clone is one. The V gene is TRBV28, the J gene TRBJ2-7; 7 nucleotides agree with TRBD1. The V gene's germline CDR1 is MDHEN and CDR2 SYDVKM. After removal of 6 bases from V and 2 bases from J, the junction contained 7 bases not matched to a gene. There are 14 residues in the CDR3. The CDR3 nucleotides read TGTGCCAGCAGGATCTACAGGGGACCCTACGAGCAGTACTTC. This encodes CASRIYRGPYEQYF.

The rearrangement uses TRBV4-1 and TRBJ2-7; D gene uncertain. V lost 2 bases and J 6 bases, leaving 8 bases between the germline ends. CDR1 is MGHRA and CDR2 is YSYEKL in the germline V gene. This CDR3 comprises 12 residues. Here the CDR3 DNA reads TGCGCCAGCAGCCAACCCTATGGCGAGCAGTACTTC. It specifies CASSQPYGEQYF.

This clone was observed once. The chain joins TRBV3-1 (or the pseudogene TRBV3-2) to TRBJ2-7; D uncertain. The CDR3 runs 17 residues. V was pared by 4 bases and J by 0 bases, with 19 bases between. Germline V gene lookup returns CDR1 LGHDT and CDR2 YNNKEL (reference sequence). The CDR3 DNA reads as TGTGCCAGCAGCCGCGGTTTGAGTCAGACGAGCTCCTACGAGCAGTACTTC. This gives the protein CASSRGLSQTSSYEQYF.

This clone has more than one count but fewer than ten. V gene TRBV27 combines with J gene TRBJ1-2, with D possibly being TRBD1 (6 bases). Trimming took off 4 bases at V and 4 bases at J, with 19 bases between the two ends. The CDR3 extends over 16 amino acids. Germline assignment: CDR1 MNHEY and CDR2 SMNVEV (reference sequence). CDR3: CASSSGTPTRSYGYTF. The CDR3 DNA is TGTGCCAGCAGTTCCGGGACACCAACCCGCTCCTATGGCTACACCTTC.

J is TRBJ1-5 and V is TRBV30; 9 bases fit TRBD1. From germline, CDR1 is GTSNPN and CDR2 SVGIG (reference sequence). The CDR3 spans 15 residues. The V gene end was trimmed by 3 bases and the J gene end by 1 base; junction bases not matched to a gene: 4. The CDR3 protein is CAWSLGQGSNQPQHF. DNA of the CDR3: TGTGCCTGGAGCCTAGGACAGGGGAGCAATCAGCCCCAGCATTTT. The full variable domain, completed using reference TRBV30 and TRBJ1-5, is SQTIHQWPATLVQPVGSPLSLECTVEGTSNPNLYWYRQAAGRGLQLLFYSVGIGQISSEVPQNLSASRPQDRQFILSSKKLLLSDSGFYLCAWSLGQGSNQPQHFGDGTRLSIL.

J is TRBJ1-5 and V is TRBV7-2; D ambiguous. Trimming cost V 5 bases and J 4 bases, with 9 bases left between them. CDR3 length: 13 residues. Germline CDR1 is SGHTA and CDR2 is FQGNSA. CDR3 DNA sequence: TGTGCCAGCAGCCAACGGGTTAATCAGCCCCAGCATTTT. Translating it yields CASSQRVNQPQHF. The variable domain in full, with the rest retrieved from reference TRBV7-2 and TRBJ1-5, is GAGVSQSPSNKVTEKGKDVELRCDPISGHTALYWYRQSLGQGLEFLIYFQGNSAPDKSGLPSDRFSAERTGGSVSTLTIQRTQQEDSAVYLCASSQRVNQPQHFGDGTRLSIL.

The chain combines TRBV19 with TRBJ1-1; the match to TRBD1 covers 7 bases. CDR3 size: 15 residues. From germline, CDR1 is LNHDA and CDR2 SQIVND (reference sequence). V gave up 1 base and J gave up 5 bases; unmatched junction bases: 7. This CDR3 reads CASSIGQGRGTEAFF. CDR3 nucleotides: TGTGCCAGTAGTATAGGACAGGGCCGAGGGACTGAAGCTTTCTTT.

The J gene is TRBJ1-5, the V gene TRBV10-3, with 8 bases lining up with TRBD1. The V segment lost 0 bases and the J segment 7 bases; nucleotides outside the gene matches: 5. The germline V gene has CDR1 ENHRY and CDR2 SYGVKD. This CDR3 is 15 amino acids long. CDR3: CAISESVGDRQPQHF. CDR3 DNA: TGTGCCATCAGTGAGTCGGTGGGGGACAGGCAGCCCCAGCATTTT.

The V and J genes are TRBV30 and TRBJ2-3, with a tentative D call TRBD2 (6 bases). This CDR3 region has 15 residues. CDR1 is GTSNPN and CDR2 is SVGIG in the germline V gene (reference sequence). The V end was cut by 0 bases, the J end by 1 base, with 11 bases between. The CDR3 DNA is TGTGCCTGGAGTGTGGGGCGGGGAGGCACAGATACGCAGTATTTT. Translated: CAWSVGRGGTDTQYF. The whole variable domain, filled in from reference TRBV30 and TRBJ2-3, reads SQTIHQWPATLVQPVGSPLSLECTVEGTSNPNLYWYRQAAGRGLQLLFYSVGIGQISSEVPQNLSASRPQDRQFILSSKKLLLSDSGFYLCAWSVGRGGTDTQYFGPGTRLTVL.

The chain is built from TRBV14 and TRBJ1-1; unclear D gene. With 1 base removed from V and 5 bases from J, the gap between germline ends came to 11 bases. Germline V gives CDR1 SGHDN, CDR2 FVKESK. The CDR3 is 14 amino acids. The CDR3 bases are TGTGCCAGCAGCCAAGGGGCGGGAAGGACTGAAGCTTTCTTT. Translating gives CASSQGAGRTEAFF.

As for this clone: It is unclear where the CDR3 begins or ends on the DNA, so no DNA is shown, and the CDR3 is as TCRdb lists it. The chain couples TRBV28 to TRBJ2-7; the table gives TRBD2 as D, unverified against the DNA. The CDR3 is 14 amino acids long, termini counted. Looked up from germline, CDR1 is MDHEN and CDR2 is SYDVKM. The CDR3 is CASSSSGRSYEQYF.

The rearrangement uses TRBV24-1 and TRBJ1-5; 8 nucleotides line up with TRBD1. J was trimmed by 7 bases and V by 5 bases; bases with no gene match: 12. Germline V gene sequence: CDR1 KGHDR, CDR2 SFDVKD. This CDR3 is built from 16 residues. The chain's CDR3 is CATSAPEGTGGQPQHF. The CDR3 DNA reads as TGTGCCACCAGTGCCCCCGAGGGGACAGGTGGACAGCCCCAGCATTTT.

The chain is built from TRBV5-1 and TRBJ1-6, with 8 bases aligning to TRBD1. The CDR3 is 14 amino acids. Germline trimming cut 5 bases from V and 5 bases from J; bases unmatched to any gene: 3. In germline, CDR1 is SGHRS, CDR2 YFSETQ. CDR3 nucleotides: TGCGCCAGCAGAACGACAGGGGATAATTCACCCCTCCACTTT. Translation: CASRTTGDNSPLHF.